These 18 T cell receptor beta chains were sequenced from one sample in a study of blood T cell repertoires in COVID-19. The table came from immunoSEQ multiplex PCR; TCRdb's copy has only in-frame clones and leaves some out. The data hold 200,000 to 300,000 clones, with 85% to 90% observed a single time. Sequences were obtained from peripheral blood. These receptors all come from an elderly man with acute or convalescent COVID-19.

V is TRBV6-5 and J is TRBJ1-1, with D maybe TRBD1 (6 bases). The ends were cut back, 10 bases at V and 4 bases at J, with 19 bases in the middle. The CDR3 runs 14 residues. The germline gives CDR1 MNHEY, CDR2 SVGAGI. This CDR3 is CATSSVQGITEAFF. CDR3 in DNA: TGTGCCACCTCGAGTGTACAGGGTATCACTGAAGCTTTCTTT.

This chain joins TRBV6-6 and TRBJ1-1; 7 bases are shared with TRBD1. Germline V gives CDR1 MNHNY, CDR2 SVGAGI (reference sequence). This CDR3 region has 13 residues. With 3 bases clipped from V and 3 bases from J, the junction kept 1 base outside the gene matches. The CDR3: CASSYGQDTEAFF. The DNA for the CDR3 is TGTGCCAGCAGTTATGGACAGGACACTGAAGCTTTCTTT.

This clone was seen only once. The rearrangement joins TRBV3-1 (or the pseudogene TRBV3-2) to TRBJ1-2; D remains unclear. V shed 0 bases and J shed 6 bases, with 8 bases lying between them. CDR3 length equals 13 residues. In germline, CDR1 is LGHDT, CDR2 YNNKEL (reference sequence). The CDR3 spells CASSQDRNNGYTF. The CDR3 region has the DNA TGTGCCAGCAGCCAAGATAGAAATAATGGCTACACCTTC.

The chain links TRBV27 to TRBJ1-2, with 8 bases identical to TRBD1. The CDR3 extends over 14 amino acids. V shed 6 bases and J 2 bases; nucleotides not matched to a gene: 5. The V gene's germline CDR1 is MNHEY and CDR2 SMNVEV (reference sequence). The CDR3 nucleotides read TGTGCCAGCAGGCCAACAGGGGGGAACTATGGCTACACCTTC. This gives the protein CASRPTGGNYGYTF.

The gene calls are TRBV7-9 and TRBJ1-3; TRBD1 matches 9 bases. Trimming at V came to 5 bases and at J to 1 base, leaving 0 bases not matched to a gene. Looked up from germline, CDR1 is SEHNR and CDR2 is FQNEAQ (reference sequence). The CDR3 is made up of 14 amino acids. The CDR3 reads CASSGTGSGNTIYF. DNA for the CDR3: TGTGCCAGCAGCGGGACAGGGTCTGGAAACACCATATATTTT.

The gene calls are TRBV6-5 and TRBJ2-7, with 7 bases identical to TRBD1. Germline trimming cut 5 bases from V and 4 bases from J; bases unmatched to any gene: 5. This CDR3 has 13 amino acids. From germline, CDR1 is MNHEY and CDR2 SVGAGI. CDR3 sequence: CASSITGEYEQYF. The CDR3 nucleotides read TGTGCCAGCAGTATTACAGGGGAATACGAGCAGTACTTC.

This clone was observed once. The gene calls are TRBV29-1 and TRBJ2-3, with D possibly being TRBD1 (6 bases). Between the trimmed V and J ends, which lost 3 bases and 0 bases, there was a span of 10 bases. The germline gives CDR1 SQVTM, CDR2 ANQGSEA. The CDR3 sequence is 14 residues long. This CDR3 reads CSVERTASTDTQYF. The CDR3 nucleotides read TGCAGCGTTGAGCGGACAGCTAGCACAGATACGCAGTATTTT.

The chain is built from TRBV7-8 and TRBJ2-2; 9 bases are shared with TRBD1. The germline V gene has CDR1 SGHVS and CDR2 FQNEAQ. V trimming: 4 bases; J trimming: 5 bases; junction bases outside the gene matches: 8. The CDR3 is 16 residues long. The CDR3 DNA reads TGTGCCAGCAGCTCCTCACAGGGGGCGCGGACCGGGGAGCTGTTTTTT. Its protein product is CASSSSQGARTGELFF.

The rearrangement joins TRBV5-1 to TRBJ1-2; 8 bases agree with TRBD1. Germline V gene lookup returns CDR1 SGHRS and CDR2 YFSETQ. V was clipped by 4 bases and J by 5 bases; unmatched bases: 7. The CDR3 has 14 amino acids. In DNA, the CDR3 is TGCGCCAGCAGCCCAGGGGGCGCGTCTTATGGCTACACCTTC. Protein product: CASSPGGASYGYTF. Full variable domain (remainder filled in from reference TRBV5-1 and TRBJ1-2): KAGVTQTPRYLIKTRGQQVTLSCSPISGHRSVSWYQQTPGQGLQFLFEYFSETQRNKGNFPGRFSGRQFSNSRSEMNVSTLELGDSALYLCASSPGGASYGYTFGSGTRLTVV.

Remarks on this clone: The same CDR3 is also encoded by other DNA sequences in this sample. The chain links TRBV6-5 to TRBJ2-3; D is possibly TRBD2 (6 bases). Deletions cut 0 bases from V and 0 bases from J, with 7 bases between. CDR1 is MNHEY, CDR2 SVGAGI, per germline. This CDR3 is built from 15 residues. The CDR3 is CASSYSGTSTDTQYF. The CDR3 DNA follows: TGTGCCAGCAGTTACTCGGGGACTAGCACAGATACGCAGTATTTT.

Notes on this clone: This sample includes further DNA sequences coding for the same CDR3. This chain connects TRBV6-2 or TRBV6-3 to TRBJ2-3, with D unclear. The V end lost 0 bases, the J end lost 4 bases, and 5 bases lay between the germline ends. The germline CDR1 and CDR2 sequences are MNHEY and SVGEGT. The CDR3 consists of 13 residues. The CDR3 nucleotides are TGTGCCAGCAGTTACTCCTCCGCAGATACGCAGTATTTT. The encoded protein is CASSYSSADTQYF.

The CDR3 spells CATLSRGRSGANVLTF. The CDR3 coding sequence is TGTGCCACGCTGAGTAGGGGGCGCAGTGGGGCCAACGTCCTGACTTTC. The V call is TRBV28, the J call TRBJ2-6; TRBD1 matches at 7 bases. CDR3 length: 16 residues. The J segment lost 3 bases and the V segment lost 10 bases, leaving 12 bases of the junction unmatched. Germline V lookup: CDR1 MDHEN, CDR2 SYDVKM.

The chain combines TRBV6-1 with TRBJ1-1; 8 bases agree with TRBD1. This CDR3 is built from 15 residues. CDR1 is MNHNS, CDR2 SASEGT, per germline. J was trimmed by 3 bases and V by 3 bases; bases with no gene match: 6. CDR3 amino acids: CASSDQGAHDTEAFF. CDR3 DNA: TGTGCCAGCAGTGATCAGGGGGCGCACGACACTGAAGCTTTCTTT.

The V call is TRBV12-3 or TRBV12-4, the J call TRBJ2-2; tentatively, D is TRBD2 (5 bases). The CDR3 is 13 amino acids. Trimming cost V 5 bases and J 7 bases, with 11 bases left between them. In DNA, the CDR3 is TGTGCCAGCAGTCTTGCCCGGGGCGGGGAGCTGTTTTTT. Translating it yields CASSLARGGELFF.

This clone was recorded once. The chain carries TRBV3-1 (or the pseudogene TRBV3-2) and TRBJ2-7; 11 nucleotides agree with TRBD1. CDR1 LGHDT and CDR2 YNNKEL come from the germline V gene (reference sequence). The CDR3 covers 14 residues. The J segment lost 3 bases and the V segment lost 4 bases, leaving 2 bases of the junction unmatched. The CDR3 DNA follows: TGTGCCAGCAGCCGGGGACAGGGGGGCTACGAGCAGTACTTC. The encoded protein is CASSRGQGGYEQYF.

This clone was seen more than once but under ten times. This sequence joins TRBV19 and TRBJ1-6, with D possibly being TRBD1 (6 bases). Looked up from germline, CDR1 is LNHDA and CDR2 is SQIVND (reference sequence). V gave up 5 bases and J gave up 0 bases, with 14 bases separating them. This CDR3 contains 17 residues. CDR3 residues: CASSRTALSSYNSPLHF. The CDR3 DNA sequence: TGTGCCAGTAGTCGGACAGCTTTAAGCTCCTATAATTCACCCCTCCACTTT.

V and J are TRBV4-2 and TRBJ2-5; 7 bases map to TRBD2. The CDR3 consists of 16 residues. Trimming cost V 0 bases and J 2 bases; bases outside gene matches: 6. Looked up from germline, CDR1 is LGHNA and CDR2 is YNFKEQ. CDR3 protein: CASSQDELAVQETQYF. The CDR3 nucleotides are TGTGCCAGCAGCCAAGATGAGCTAGCGGTACAAGAGACCCAGTACTTC.

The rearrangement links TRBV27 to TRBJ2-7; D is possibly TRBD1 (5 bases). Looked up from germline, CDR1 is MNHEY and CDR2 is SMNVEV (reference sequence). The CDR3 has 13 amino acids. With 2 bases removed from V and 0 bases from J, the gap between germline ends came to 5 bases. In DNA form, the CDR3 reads TGTGCCAGCAGTTTAGGACACTCCTACGAGCAGTACTTC. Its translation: CASSLGHSYEQYF.